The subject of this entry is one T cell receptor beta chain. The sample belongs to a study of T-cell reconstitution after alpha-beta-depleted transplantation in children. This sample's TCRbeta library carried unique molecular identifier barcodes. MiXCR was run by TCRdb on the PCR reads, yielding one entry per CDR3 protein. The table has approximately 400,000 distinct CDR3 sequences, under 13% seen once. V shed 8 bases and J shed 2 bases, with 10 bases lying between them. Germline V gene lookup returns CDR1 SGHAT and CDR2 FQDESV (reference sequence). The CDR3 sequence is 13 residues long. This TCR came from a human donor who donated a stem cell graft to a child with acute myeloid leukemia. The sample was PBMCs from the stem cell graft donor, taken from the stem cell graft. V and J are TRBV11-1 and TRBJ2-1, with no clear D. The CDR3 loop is CASSPGAYNEQFF. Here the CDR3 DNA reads TGTGCCAGCTCCCCCGGCGCCTACAATGAGCAGTTCTTC.